The sequence of this T cell receptor (beta chain) was determined in a study of blood T cell repertoires in COVID-19. Across the study: T cells, B-cell-depleted T cells, or PBMCs provided the cDNA or gDNA that served as material.

Authors' data handling: The assay estimated nucleated cells by amplifying reference gene primers. Libraries were prepared by immunoSEQ multiplex PCR; TCRdb keeps only in-frame clonotypes and omits some of them. V and J calls and clone size come straight from that table; D and trimming were deduced from the DNA. The sample holds 100,000 to 150,000 clones; almost 70% are singletons and the top ten take around 1.8%. This clone was observed a handful of times. Between the trimmed V and J ends, which lost 7 bases and 5 bases, there was a span of 17 bases. This CDR3 region has 14 residues. Germline CDR1 ENHRY, CDR2 SYGVKD.

The sequence was obtained from a woman in her seventies with acute or convalescent COVID-19. Sample: peripheral blood. The rearrangement links TRBV10-3 to TRBJ1-1; maybe TRBD1 (5 bases). The CDR3: CAITGEGLGTEAFF. In nucleotides, the CDR3 is TGTGCCATCACGGGGGAAGGGCTGGGAACTGAAGCTTTCTTT.